The 25 T cell receptor beta chains below all came from one sample that was sequenced in a study of T cells in Graves' hyperthyroidism and ophthalmopathy. The TCR beta CDR3 regions underwent amplification using RNA transcripts as the source. HTBI primers drove first-round RT-PCR of the TCR CDR3. TCRdb recomputed calls from the multiplex PCR reads with MiXCR, one row per CDR3 protein. Among about half a million distinct CDR3 sequences listed, about 20% were seen once. Sequenced input: blood. The receptors originated from a middle-aged man with Graves' ophthalmopathy.

The chain combines TRBV29-1 with TRBJ2-1, with D uncertain. Trimming took off 4 bases at V and 9 bases at J, with 7 bases between the two ends. Per the germline V gene, CDR1 is SQVTM and CDR2 is ANQGSEA. The CDR3 contains 10 residues. The CDR3, as DNA: TGCAGCGTTGGGTCTGGTGAGCAGTTCTTC. Protein product: CSVGSGEQFF.

The table lists this clonotype with a few counts. This sequence may be a read error, since a much larger clone differs from it by one base. This chain joins TRBV2 and TRBJ1-1; D unclear. V lost 7 bases and J lost 2, with 17 bases in between. The germline V gene encodes CDR1 SNHLY and CDR2 FYNNEI. The CDR3 covers 15 residues. The CDR3 DNA follows: TGTGCCAGCATGTTCGACAAGGTCCATAACACTGAAGCTTTCTTT. The encoded protein is CASMFDKVHNTEAFF.

This chain uses TRBV6-1 with TRBJ1-4, with 10 nucleotides matching TRBD1. This CDR3 comprises 12 residues. The V gene's germline CDR1 is MNHNS and CDR2 SASEGT. The CDR3 DNA sequence: TGTGCATCGGGGGACAGGGGTGAAAAACTGTTTTTT. It codes for CASGDRGEKLFF.

This clonotype turned up a few times. The gene calls are TRBV7-2 and TRBJ2-1; TRBD2 aligns across 8 bases. The trim removed 7 bases at V and 5 bases at J, leaving 10 bases unmatched. Germline lookup yields CDR1 SGHTA and CDR2 FQGNSA. This CDR3 contains 15 residues. DNA for the CDR3: TGTGCCAGCAAAAGGGGTACTAGCGGCCACAATGAGCAGTTCTTC. Its translation: CASKRGTSGHNEQFF.

The chain couples TRBV6-1 to TRBJ2-5, with 9 bases matching TRBD2. CDR3 length: 13 residues. The V and J ends lost 8 bases and 2 bases, in that order; junction bases with no gene match: 3. Germline V gene data show CDR1 as MNHNS and CDR2 as SASEGT. This CDR3 reads CASGSGGQETQYF. CDR3 nucleotide sequence: TGTGCCAGCGGTAGCGGGGGACAAGAGACCCAGTACTTC.

The chain links TRBV5-5 to TRBJ2-3; unclear D gene. V lost 3 bases and J 0 bases, leaving 17 bases between the germline ends. There are 17 residues in the CDR3. Germline V CDR1 and CDR2: SGHKS, YYEKEE (reference sequence). The CDR3 DNA reads as TGTGCCAGCAGCTCCCACTTTCCGACCACTAGCACAGATACGCAGTATTTT. Translating it yields CASSSHFPTTSTDTQYF.

In the case of this clonotype: A read error may explain this, as a much larger clone is one base away. The CDR3 DNA reads TGTGCCAGCGGCCGACTCGTTGGGGTTACTGGCTACACCTTC. Translating it yields CASGRLVGVTGYTF. The chain carries TRBV11-2 and TRBJ1-2; no clear D gene. Germline V gene sequence: CDR1 SGHAT, CDR2 FQNNGV. The CDR3 runs 14 residues. The germline V and J ends were trimmed by 8 bases and 7 bases, with 20 bases remaining between them. Together with reference TRBV11-2 and TRBJ1-2, the CDR3 gives the full variable domain: EAGVAQSPRYKIIEKRQSVAFWCNPISGHATLYWYQQILGQGPKLLIQFQNNGVVDDSQLPKDRFSAERLKGVDSTLKIQPAKLEDSAVYLCASGRLVGVTGYTFGSGTRLTVV.

V usage is TRBV7-3 and J usage is TRBJ2-1; the D is unclear. Looked up from germline, CDR1 is SGHTA and CDR2 is FQGTGA. Trimming stripped 5 bases from V and 5 bases from J, with 13 bases between. The CDR3 spans 14 residues. The CDR3: CASSPSMENNEQFF. The CDR3 DNA sequence: TGTGCCAGCAGCCCTTCGATGGAGAACAATGAGCAGTTCTTC.

This chain links TRBV3-1 with TRBJ2-2, with a tentative D call TRBD1 (6 bases). The CDR3 runs 15 residues. Trimming took off 5 bases at V and 3 bases at J, with 13 bases between the two ends. The germline V gene has CDR1 LGHDT and CDR2 YNNKEL (reference sequence). The chain's CDR3 is CASSSTGIDTGELFF. For the CDR3, the DNA is TGTGCCAGCAGCTCGACAGGAATAGACACCGGGGAGCTGTTTTTT.

Of note for this clonotype: This may arise from a read error, as a much more abundant clone is one base away. The gene calls are TRBV7-2 and TRBJ2-7; D is ambiguous. The germline CDR1 and CDR2 sequences are SGHTA and FQGNSA. This CDR3 is 14 amino acids long. Trimming removed 4 bases at V and 4 bases at J, with 14 bases between. CDR3 amino acids: CASSSQRPGYEQYF. CDR3 in DNA: TGTGCCAGCAGCTCACAACGGCCCGGTTACGAGCAGTACTTC.

This sequence joins TRBV6-1 and TRBJ2-7, with a possible D match to TRBD2 (5 bases). The CDR3 totals 17 residues. V was pared by 5 bases and J by 0 bases, with 20 bases between. CDR1 and CDR2 from the germline V gene are MNHNS and SASEGT. CDR3 in DNA: TGTGCCAGCAGTCTCGAGCCCCCCAGGAGGAGCTCCTACGAGCAGTACTTC. As protein: CASSLEPPRRSSYEQYF.

This clonotype was picked up a small number of times. V is TRBV20-1 and J is TRBJ2-7; TRBD1 is a possible D gene (6 bases). In germline, CDR1 is DFQATT, CDR2 SNEGSKA (reference sequence). The CDR3 spans 15 residues. The V and J ends lost 0 bases and 3 bases respectively, with 15 bases between them. The CDR3 loop is CSARDIRGGHYEQYF. The CDR3 bases are TGCAGTGCTAGAGATATCAGGGGCGGCCACTACGAGCAGTACTTC.

This clonotype was seen only a few times. This rearrangement joins TRBV5-1 to TRBJ2-7, with a weak D call TRBD2 (7 bases). V was pared by 7 bases and J by 7 bases, with 18 bases between. The CDR3 is 13 residues long. Germline CDR1 SGHRS, CDR2 YFSETQ. The CDR3 DNA reads as TGCGCCAGCTCCTACAGGGAGGGAGCAGAGCAGTACTTC. It translates to CASSYREGAEQYF.

The J gene is TRBJ1-5, the V gene TRBV6-1; 7 nucleotides match TRBD1. V gave up 6 bases and J gave up 1 base; unmatched junction bases: 12. The CDR3 has 17 residues. The germline gives CDR1 MNHNS, CDR2 SASEGT. The CDR3 protein is CASSTGGRGPSNQPQHF. The DNA of the CDR3 is TGTGCCAGCAGCACCGGAGGGAGGGGGCCGAGCAATCAGCCCCAGCATTTT.

This clonotype was seen once. Just one base apart from a much larger clone, this may be a read error. This chain connects TRBV7-9 to TRBJ2-6; tentative D call: TRBD2 (6 bases). Germline V lookup: CDR1 SEHNR, CDR2 FQNEAQ (reference sequence). The CDR3 extends over 12 amino acids. With 4 bases removed from V and 15 bases from J, the gap between germline ends came to 13 bases. CDR3 sequence (DNA): TGTGCCAGCAGCTCCCCCTTGCGGGGCCTGACTTTC. It codes for CASSSPLRGLTF.

This clonotype came up a few times. In nucleotides, the CDR3 is TGCAGTGCTAGTTCCGGAGCTAACTATGGCTACACCTTC. This encodes CSASSGANYGYTF. The rearrangement links TRBV20-1 to TRBJ1-2, with D unresolved. Trimming removed 3 bases at V and 0 bases at J, with 8 bases between. Per germline, CDR1 DFQATT and CDR2 SNEGSKA (reference sequence). The CDR3 contains 13 residues.

At least ten counts were recorded for this clonotype. V gene TRBV28 combines with J gene TRBJ2-7; 8 nucleotides line up with TRBD2. The CDR3 covers 15 residues. The V gene's germline CDR1 is MDHEN and CDR2 SYDVKM. V dropped 5 bases and J dropped 0; count of bases not matched to a gene: 6. The CDR3 loop is CASSPTGTSSYEQYF. The CDR3, as DNA: TGTGCCAGCAGTCCAACCGGGACTAGCTCCTACGAGCAGTACTTC.

This clonotype appeared a few times. This sequence may be a read error, since a much larger clone differs from it by one base. The chain carries TRBV2 and TRBJ2-3; TRBD1 might be the D (6 bases). The CDR3 sequence is 13 residues long. Germline V gives CDR1 SNHLY, CDR2 FYNNEI. The CDR3 region has the DNA TGTGCCTGCAGCTGGCAGGGGACAGATACGCAGTATTTT. It translates to CACSWQGTDTQYF.

The rearrangement joins TRBV29-1 to TRBJ2-7; the match to TRBD1 covers 7 bases. This CDR3 has 14 amino acids. CDR1 is SQVTM and CDR2 is ANQGSEA in the germline V gene. J was trimmed by 2 bases and V by 4 bases; bases with no gene match: 8. The CDR3 nucleotides read TGCAGCGTTGTAGGGGACAGAGAACCCTACGAGCAGTACTTC. Translating it yields CSVVGDREPYEQYF.

The V gene is TRBV20-1, the J gene TRBJ2-3; 7 nucleotides agree with TRBD2. The V gene's germline CDR1 is DFQATT and CDR2 SNEGSKA (reference sequence). Germline trimming cut 4 bases from V and 7 bases from J; bases unmatched to any gene: 5. CDR3 size: 12 residues. The CDR3 coding sequence is TGCAGTGCTACCGGGACTACTAATACGCAGTATTTT. Its translation is CSATGTTNTQYF.

For this clonotype: A read error may produce the germline difference seen at one junction end. The CDR3 region has the DNA TGTGCCAGCAGCCCGACAGGGACAGACACTGAAGCTCTCTTT. This codes for CASSPTGTDTEALF. This chain connects TRBV3-1 to TRBJ1-1; TRBD1 matches 7 bases. The CDR3 loop spans 14 amino acids. Germline CDR1 is LGHDT and CDR2 is YNNKEL (reference sequence). Using reference TRBV3-1 and TRBJ1-1 for the parts outside the CDR3, the full variable domain is DTAVSQTPKYLVTQMGNDKSIKCEQNLGHDTMYWYKQDSKKFLKIMFSYNNKELIINETVPNRFSPKSPDKAHLNLHINSLELGDSAVYFCASSPTGTDTEALFGQGTRLTVV.

This clonotype turned up a few times. The chain combines TRBV27 with TRBJ1-1; D is ambiguous. This CDR3 comprises 14 residues. CDR1 is MNHEY and CDR2 is SMNVEV in the germline V gene (reference sequence). V was cut by 5 bases and J by 4 bases, with 14 bases left in between. The CDR3 bases are TGTGCCAGCAGTGCCGGCTGGCCGGGCACTGAAGCTTTCTTT. It specifies CASSAGWPGTEAFF.

The chain is built from TRBV6-1 and TRBJ2-1, with TRBD2 matching 7 bases. Germline V lookup: CDR1 MNHNS, CDR2 SASEGT. The CDR3 runs 15 residues. V lost 7 bases and J lost 6; bases outside the gene matches: 12. CDR3 DNA: TGTGCCAGCACCTTATGGGGCGGGAGCCCCAATGAGCAGTTCTTC. It yields the protein CASTLWGGSPNEQFF.

As to this clonotype: One end of the junction does not line up with germline, which may come from a read error. This chain joins TRBV11-1 and TRBJ2-7, with 10 nucleotides matching TRBD2. CDR3 length equals 12 residues. CDR1 is SGHAT, CDR2 FQDESV, per germline (reference sequence). The CDR3, as DNA: TGTACCAGCGCTAGCGGGAGCCACGAGCAGTACTTC. Protein product: CTSASGSHEQYF.

The J gene is TRBJ2-7, the V gene TRBV19; D unresolved. This CDR3 contains 16 residues. Per germline, CDR1 LNHDA and CDR2 SQIVND (reference sequence). V dropped 6 bases and J dropped 0 bases, with 18 bases sitting between them. CDR3 region: CASSPRSVLSSYEQYF. The CDR3 region has the DNA TGTGCCAGTAGCCCTAGAAGCGTTCTCAGCTCCTACGAGCAGTACTTC. The full variable domain, in which reference TRBV19 and TRBJ2-7 provide the parts outside the CDR3, is DGGITQSPKYLFRKEGQNVTLSCEQNLNHDAMYWYRQDPGQGLRLIYYSQIVNDFQKGDIAEGYSVSREKKESFPLTVTSAQKNPTAFYLCASSPRSVLSSYEQYFGPGTRLTVT.